This passage covers 25 T cell receptor beta chains from one sample sequenced in a study of blood T cell repertoires in COVID-19. Repertoires were generated with immunoSEQ multiplex PCR, while TCRdb's copy carries only in-frame clones and drops some. The table records over 250,000 clones, approximately 88% of them present only once. The sample taken for sequencing was peripheral blood. The receptors originated from a woman aged 70-85 years with COVID-19, enrolled during active disease.

The chain couples TRBV24-1 to TRBJ2-1, with 9 bases matching TRBD1. This CDR3 contains 16 residues. Germline V gene sequence: CDR1 KGHDR, CDR2 SFDVKD. The trim removed 4 bases at V and 6 bases at J, leaving 9 bases unmatched. The CDR3 protein is CATSDIIGTGPNEQFF. The CDR3 DNA is TGTGCCACCAGTGACATTATTGGGACAGGGCCCAATGAGCAGTTCTTC.

This chain connects TRBV29-1 to TRBJ1-1; D is unclear. Trimming pared 6 bases from V and 0 bases from J, leaving 11 bases between. The CDR3 covers 13 residues. Germline V gives CDR1 SQVTM, CDR2 ANQGSEA. CDR3 residues: CSVLAQMNTEAFF. CDR3 DNA sequence: TGCAGCGTGCTTGCACAGATGAACACTGAAGCTTTCTTT.

The chain carries TRBV19 and TRBJ1-1; 9 nucleotides align to TRBD1. The CDR3 sequence is 14 residues long. Losses at the gene ends were 4 bases for V and 3 bases for J; bases not matched to a gene: 3. Germline CDR1 LNHDA, CDR2 SQIVND (reference sequence). CDR3 DNA: TGTGCCAGTAGTAAGGACAGGGGATACACTGAAGCTTTCTTT. It specifies CASSKDRGYTEAFF.

The CDR3 nucleotides read TGTGCCAGCAGCTTGGGGACAGGGAGTAGACTAGCGGTTTACAATGAGCAGTTCTTC. Translating gives CASSLGTGSRLAVYNEQFF. This chain joins TRBV11-2 and TRBJ2-1, with D possibly being TRBD1 or TRBD2 (9 bases each). Germline CDR1 is SGHAT and CDR2 is FQNNGV. Trimming shortened V by 3 bases and J by 4 bases, and 25 bases separated the two germline ends. The CDR3 contains 19 residues. The full variable domain, in which reference TRBV11-2 and TRBJ2-1 provide the parts outside the CDR3, is EAGVAQSPRYKIIEKRQSVAFWCNPISGHATLYWYQQILGQGPKLLIQFQNNGVVDDSQLPKDRFSAERLKGVDSTLKIQPAKLEDSAVYLCASSLGTGSRLAVYNEQFFGPGTRLTVL.

V and J are TRBV27 and TRBJ1-5, with D unclear. V shed 2 bases and J shed 5 bases, with 19 bases lying between them. Per germline, CDR1 MNHEY and CDR2 SMNVEV (reference sequence). The CDR3 spans 17 residues. CDR3 residues: CASSLLPPTAQHQPQHF. The CDR3 nucleotides read TGTGCCAGCAGTTTACTACCCCCTACAGCCCAGCATCAGCCCCAGCATTTT.

The chain has TRBV28 and TRBJ1-2; TRBD1 is a possible D gene (6 bases). Germline V gene lookup returns CDR1 MDHEN and CDR2 SYDVKM. This CDR3 region has 16 residues. V gave up 7 bases and J gave up 2 bases, with 20 bases separating them. This CDR3 reads CASNEGGQLLNYGYTF. Written as DNA, the CDR3 is TGTGCCAGCAATGAAGGTGGACAGCTGTTAAACTATGGCTACACCTTC.

This clone was picked up a small number of times. Other DNA sequences in the sample encode the same CDR3. This sequence joins TRBV10-3 and TRBJ2-2, with TRBD2 matching over 11 bases. Per the germline V gene, CDR1 is ENHRY and CDR2 is SYGVKD. The CDR3 length is 15 residues. V shed 4 bases and J 5 bases; nucleotides not matched to a gene: 3. The CDR3 loop is CAISGRTSGTGELFF. In DNA, the CDR3 is TGTGCCATCAGTGGAAGGACTAGCGGGACCGGGGAGCTGTTTTTT.

The chain joins TRBV19 to TRBJ2-6; D might be TRBD1 (5 bases). Trimming took off 8 bases at V and 0 bases at J, with 11 bases between the two ends. This CDR3 is built from 15 residues. Per germline, CDR1 LNHDA and CDR2 SQIVND (reference sequence). The CDR3 sequence: CASRQQVSGANVLTF. The CDR3 coding sequence is TGTGCCAGTCGCCAACAGGTCTCTGGGGCCAACGTCCTGACTTTC.

The CDR3 loop is CASSDRGGRAEQYF. As DNA, the CDR3 is TGTGCCAGCAGTGACCGCGGCGGGAGGGCCGAGCAGTACTTC. This chain uses TRBV6-2 or TRBV6-3 with TRBJ2-7; TRBD2 agrees at 9 bases. This CDR3 spans 14 amino acids. V was clipped by 5 bases and J by 6 bases; unmatched bases: 8. Germline-derived CDR1 and CDR2 are MNHEY and SVGEGT.

This clone was detected once. This CDR3 is CASSQGRDGYGYTF. The CDR3 DNA sequence: TGTGCCAGCAGCCAGGGTAGGGATGGCTATGGCTACACCTTC. The chain combines TRBV28 with TRBJ1-2, with D perhaps TRBD1 (5 bases). Per germline, CDR1 MDHEN and CDR2 SYDVKM. CDR3 length: 14 amino acids. The V end was cut by 6 bases, the J end by 4 bases, with 15 bases between.

The chain carries TRBV4-1 and TRBJ1-2, with unresolved D. V lost 0 bases and J lost 2, with 7 bases in between. This CDR3 contains 14 residues. Looked up from germline, CDR1 is MGHRA and CDR2 is YSYEKL. The CDR3 is CASSQDPGNYGYTF. The CDR3, as DNA: TGCGCCAGCAGCCAAGATCCGGGGAACTATGGCTACACCTTC.

The chain couples TRBV20-1 to TRBJ2-3; tentatively, D is TRBD1 (6 bases). CDR1 is DFQATT and CDR2 is SNEGSKA in the germline V gene (reference sequence). There are 11 residues in the CDR3. CDR3 coding DNA: TGCCGTACAGGGAGCACAGATACGCAGTATTTT. Its translation: CRTGSTDTQYF.

V usage is TRBV7-3 and J usage is TRBJ2-1, with D perhaps TRBD2 (5 bases). The CDR3 has 14 residues. Germline V gene lookup returns CDR1 SGHTA and CDR2 FQGTGA. V lost 5 bases and J lost 6, with 14 bases in between. The CDR3 here is CASSPTLLGNEQFF. CDR3 sequence (DNA): TGTGCCAGCAGCCCAACCCTACTAGGCAATGAGCAGTTCTTC.

In its sample, this clone is medium-sized (0.01 to 0.1%). V gene TRBV5-1 combines with J gene TRBJ1-1; a weak D match, TRBD1 (6 bases). This CDR3 region has 14 residues. CDR1 and CDR2 (germline): SGHRS, YFSETQ. The V gene lost 5 bases and the J gene lost 2 bases, with 13 bases spanning the gap. The CDR3 region is CASSSGGANTEAFF. The CDR3 DNA follows: TGCGCCAGCAGTTCTGGGGGCGCAAACACTGAAGCTTTCTTT.

The V call is TRBV3-1 (or the pseudogene TRBV3-2), the J call TRBJ2-7, with 9 bases aligning to TRBD2. The ends lost 6 bases at V and 5 bases at J; junction bases unmatched: 5. The V gene's germline CDR1 is LGHDT and CDR2 YNNKEL (reference sequence). CDR3 length equals 13 residues. This CDR3 reads CASRGLASHEQYF. CDR3 nucleotides: TGTGCCAGCAGGGGACTAGCTTCCCACGAGCAGTACTTC.

The rearrangement joins TRBV2 to TRBJ1-5; 11 bases align to TRBD1. J was trimmed by 6 bases and V by 7 bases; bases with no gene match: 5. The CDR3 has 14 amino acids. Germline CDR1 SNHLY, CDR2 FYNNEI. CDR3 coding DNA: TGTGCCAGCAAGTCCGGACAGGGGGCTCAGCCCCAGCATTTT. It translates to CASKSGQGAQPQHF.

This sequence joins TRBV19 and TRBJ2-3, with 10 bases aligning to TRBD1. The ends lost 2 bases at V and 6 bases at J; junction bases unmatched: 11. Per germline, CDR1 LNHDA and CDR2 SQIVND (reference sequence). CDR3 size: 17 residues. Here the CDR3 DNA reads TGTGCCAGTAGTATACCGGGAGGGGACAGGGGCGTCGATACGCAGTATTTT. This codes for CASSIPGGDRGVDTQYF.

The rearrangement links TRBV7-2 to TRBJ2-5; 9 bases fit TRBD2. Per germline, CDR1 SGHTA and CDR2 FQGNSA. This CDR3 comprises 16 residues. J lost 3 bases, V lost 4 bases, and 9 bases had no gene match. CDR3 in DNA: TGTGCCAGCAGCTCGATCGGACTAGCGCCAAAAGAGACCCAGTACTTC. The encoded protein is CASSSIGLAPKETQYF.

The genes are TRBV30 and TRBJ1-1; no definite D call. V was trimmed by 1 base and J by 10 bases, leaving 19 bases between them. This CDR3 is built from 14 residues. The germline CDR1 and CDR2 sequences are GTSNPN and SVGIG (reference sequence). The CDR3 loop is CAWSATPGDVGAFF. CDR3 sequence (DNA): TGTGCCTGGAGTGCCACCCCCGGGGATGTGGGAGCTTTCTTT.

This clone was seen a few times. The chain links TRBV5-6 to TRBJ1-1; weak D call: TRBD1 (6 bases). Trimming pared 4 bases from V and 3 bases from J, leaving 10 bases between. CDR1 is SGHDT and CDR2 is YYEEEE in the germline V gene. The CDR3 is made up of 13 amino acids. The CDR3 loop reads CASSPDSYTEAFF. DNA for the CDR3: TGTGCCAGCAGCCCGGACAGCTACACTGAAGCTTTCTTT.

The rearrangement joins TRBV19 to TRBJ2-3; 8 nucleotides agree with TRBD2. CDR1 and CDR2 (germline): LNHDA, SQIVND (reference sequence). V dropped 5 bases and J dropped 0; count of bases not matched to a gene: 19. The CDR3 covers 20 residues. The DNA of the CDR3 is TGTGCCAGTAGTCGTCGGGGGGTCGGGAGGGCTGGTTTGAGCACAGATACGCAGTATTTT. Protein sequence: CASSRRGVGRAGLSTDTQYF.

The J gene is TRBJ1-1, the V gene TRBV11-3; D is unresolved. V lost 4 bases and J lost 0, with 9 bases in between. The CDR3 is 14 amino acids. Germline values: CDR1 SGHNT, CDR2 YENEEA. CDR3 loop: CASSSNSVNTEAFF. In DNA form, the CDR3 reads TGTGCCAGCAGCTCAAACAGTGTGAACACTGAAGCTTTCTTT.

The chain uses TRBV14 and TRBJ1-4, with 11 bases identical to TRBD1. This CDR3 spans 15 amino acids. The trim removed 3 bases at V and 8 bases at J, leaving 5 bases unmatched. The germline V gene has CDR1 SGHDN and CDR2 FVKESK. CDR3 in DNA: TGTGCCAGCAGCCAGAACCGGGACAGGGGGGAAAAACTGTTTTTT. Its translation is CASSQNRDRGEKLFF.

The chain carries TRBV4-3 and TRBJ1-6, with D possibly being TRBD1 (5 bases). The germline CDR1 and CDR2 sequences are LGHNA and YSLEER. V was trimmed by 1 base and J by 8 bases, leaving 12 bases between them. CDR3 length: 15 amino acids. The CDR3 DNA is TGCGCCAGCAGCCAAGTTCAGGGAACCCATTCACCCCTCCACTTT. It yields the protein CASSQVQGTHSPLHF.

Here the CDR3 DNA reads TGTGCCAGCAGCTCTGACTTTCTAACCACAGATACGCAGTATTTT. It translates to CASSSDFLTTDTQYF. The chain employs TRBV7-2 and TRBJ2-3, with unresolved D. Trimming shortened V by 4 bases and J by 2 bases, and 13 bases separated the two germline ends. Germline lookup yields CDR1 SGHTA and CDR2 FQGNSA. The CDR3 runs to 15 residues.